This T cell receptor beta chain emerged from a study of shared clonotypes between healthy human individuals. Study-wide results and caveats: Despite large depth, rarefaction showed incomplete sorted-subset sequencing. In this cohort, only blood was sampled, and tissue repertoires likely differ.

After removal of 6 bases from V and 0 bases from J, the junction contained 4 bases not matched to a gene. The CDR3 covers 15 residues. The germline V gene encodes CDR1 WNHNN and CDR2 SYGVQD (reference sequence). TCRdb's table, derived via immunoSEQ multiplex PCR, lists solely in-frame clones and lacks some. The sample contains 2.5 million or so clones, around 90% of which appear only once. A split of CD4+ cells into CD45RA+ naive and CD45RA-negative memory subsets was performed. Comments on this clone: What it binds is unknown.

The chain recombines TRBV10-1 with TRBJ2-3; 9 bases fit TRBD2. Sequenced: naive CD4+ T cells sorted from blood. Subset described: CD45RA+ positively selected. The sequence was collected from a man between 18 and 29 years old in good health. The CDR3 DNA reads as TGCGCCAGCAGCCGACTAGCGGCTAGCACAGATACGCAGTATTTT. Its translation is CASSRLAASTDTQYF.